The clone carrying this TCR beta chain was counted at least ten times. The target antigen is unknown. The data are from a study of regulatory T cells in long-lasting Graves disease. Study-level information: Persistent Graves' disease denoted over 5 years of antithyroid drugs plus positive TSH receptor antibodies.

Sample time point: persistent/refractory GD, antithyroid drugs over 5 years with positive TRAb. After RNA was extracted from PBMCs, the TCR library was made from it. Arm-PCR with iRepertoire HTBI primers amplified the CDR3 regions for these TCR beta libraries. A single record per CDR3 protein comes from TCRdb applying MiXCR to the multiplex PCR reads. The sample carries 400,000 or so distinct CDR3 sequences, less than 25% recorded once. General study results and limits: The analysis examined peripheral blood only and excluded thyroid tissue.

Germline CDR1 DFQATT, CDR2 SNEGSKA (reference sequence). With 6 bases removed from V and 0 bases from J, the gap between germline ends came to 6 bases. This CDR3 has 11 amino acids. Specimen: peripheral blood mononuclear cells (PBMCs), collected when the disease was refractory, from a patient treated with antithyroid drugs. V is TRBV20-1 and J is TRBJ2-7; no definite D call. This sequence was found in a female donor with Graves disease. This chain's CDR3 is CSAQSSYEQYF. The CDR3 DNA reads TGCAGTGCCCAAAGCTCCTACGAGCAGTACTTC.